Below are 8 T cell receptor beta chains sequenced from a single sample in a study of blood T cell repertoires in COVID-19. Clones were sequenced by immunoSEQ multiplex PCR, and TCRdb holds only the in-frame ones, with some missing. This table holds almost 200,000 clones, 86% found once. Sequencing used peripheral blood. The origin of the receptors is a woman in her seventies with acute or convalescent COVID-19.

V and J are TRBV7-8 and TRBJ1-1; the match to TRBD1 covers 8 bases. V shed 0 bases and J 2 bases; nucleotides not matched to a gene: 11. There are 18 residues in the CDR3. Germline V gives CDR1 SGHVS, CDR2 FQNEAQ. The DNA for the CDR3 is TGTGCCAGCAGCTTAGCGAATGTGAGACAGGGGCCTAACACTGAAGCTTTCTTT. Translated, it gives CASSLANVRQGPNTEAFF. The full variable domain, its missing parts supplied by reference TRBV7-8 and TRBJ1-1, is GAGVSQSPRYKVAKRGQDVALRCDPISGHVSLFWYQQALGQGPEFLTYFQNEAQLDKSGLPSDRFFAERPEGSVSTLKIQRTQQEDSAVYLCASSLANVRQGPNTEAFFGQGTRLTVV.

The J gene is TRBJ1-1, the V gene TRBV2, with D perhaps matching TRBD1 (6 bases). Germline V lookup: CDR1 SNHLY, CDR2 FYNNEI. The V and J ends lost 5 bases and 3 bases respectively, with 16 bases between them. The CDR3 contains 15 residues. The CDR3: CASSRRQVGDTEAFF. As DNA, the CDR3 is TGTGCCAGCAGTCGCCGACAGGTTGGCGACACTGAAGCTTTCTTT.

CDR3 sequence: CASWTSGGWNEQFF. The CDR3 nucleotides read TGTGCCAGCTGGACTAGCGGGGGGTGGAATGAGCAGTTCTTC. The rearrangement joins TRBV27 to TRBJ2-1; 14 bases line up with TRBD2. Germline CDR1 and CDR2: MNHEY and SMNVEV (reference sequence). Losses at the gene ends were 8 bases for V and 7 bases for J; bases not matched to a gene: 4. The CDR3 sequence is 14 residues long.

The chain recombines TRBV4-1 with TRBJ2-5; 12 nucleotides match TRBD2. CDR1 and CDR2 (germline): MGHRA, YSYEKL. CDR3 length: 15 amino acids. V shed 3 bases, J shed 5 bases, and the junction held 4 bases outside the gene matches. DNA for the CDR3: TGCGCCAGCAGCCAGTGGACTAGCGGGGTGGAGACCCAGTACTTC. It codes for CASSQWTSGVETQYF.

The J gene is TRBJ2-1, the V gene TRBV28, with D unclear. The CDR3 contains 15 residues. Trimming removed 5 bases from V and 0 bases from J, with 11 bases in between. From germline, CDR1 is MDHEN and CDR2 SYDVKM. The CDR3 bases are TGTGCCAGCAGTCAAAGTAGGAGCTCCTACAATGAGCAGTTCTTC. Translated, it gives CASSQSRSSYNEQFF.

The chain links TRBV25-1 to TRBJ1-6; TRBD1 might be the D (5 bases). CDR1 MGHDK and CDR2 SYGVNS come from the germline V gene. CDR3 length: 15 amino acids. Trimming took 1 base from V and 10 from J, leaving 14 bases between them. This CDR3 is CASSEWGGEGSPLHF. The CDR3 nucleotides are TGTGCCAGCAGTGAATGGGGGGGGGAAGGCTCACCCCTCCACTTT. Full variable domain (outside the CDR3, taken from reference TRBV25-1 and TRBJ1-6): EADIYQTPRYLVIGTGKKITLECSQTMGHDKMYWYQQDPGMELHLIHYSYGVNSTEKGDLSSESTVSRIRTEHFPLTLESARPSHTSQYLCASSEWGGEGSPLHFGNGTRLTVT.

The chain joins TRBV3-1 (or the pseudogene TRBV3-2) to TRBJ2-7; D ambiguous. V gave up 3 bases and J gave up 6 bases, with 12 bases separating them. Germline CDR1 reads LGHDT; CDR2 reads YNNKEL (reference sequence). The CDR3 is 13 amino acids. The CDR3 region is CASSHSDSIEQYF. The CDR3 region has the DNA TGTGCCAGCAGCCATTCCGACTCGATCGAGCAGTACTTC.

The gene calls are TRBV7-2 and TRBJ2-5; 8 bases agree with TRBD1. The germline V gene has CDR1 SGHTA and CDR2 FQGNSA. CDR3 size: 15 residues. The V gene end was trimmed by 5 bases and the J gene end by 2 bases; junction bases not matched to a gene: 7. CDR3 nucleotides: TGTGCCAGCAGCATTCAACAGGGGGTACAAGAGACCCAGTACTTC. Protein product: CASSIQQGVQETQYF.